Below are 13 T cell receptor beta chains sequenced from a single sample in a study of CD8+ T cells in alopecia areata. Treatment in this sample: oral pan-JAK inhibitor, 5-10 mg twice daily. Sequencing relied on a cDNA template that was reverse transcribed from extracted RNA. TCRdb's table, derived via immunoSEQ multiplex PCR, lists solely in-frame clones and lacks some. The sample contains about 160,000 clones, about three fifths of which appear only once. Source: CD4+ T cells sorted from blood, taken at week 4, from a patient treated with tofacitinib. The receptors come from a human donor with alopecia areata.

The V gene is TRBV4-1, the J gene TRBJ1-5, with D perhaps TRBD1 (6 bases). CDR1 and CDR2 (germline): MGHRA, YSYEKL. The ends were cut back, 1 base at V and 0 bases at J, with 16 bases in the middle. CDR3 length: 18 residues. CDR3 loop: CASSQAYPTGYSNQPQHF. The CDR3 bases are TGCGCCAGCAGCCAAGCGTACCCGACAGGATATAGCAATCAGCCCCAGCATTTT.

This chain connects TRBV9 to TRBJ2-5; 8 bases align to TRBD2. V lost 0 bases, J lost 1 base, and 8 bases stayed unmatched. This CDR3 is 17 amino acids long. The V gene's germline CDR1 is SGDLS and CDR2 YYNGEE. This CDR3 reads CASSVAGGGGIQETQYF. The CDR3 DNA reads TGTGCCAGCAGCGTAGCTGGGGGCGGGGGGATCCAAGAGACCCAGTACTTC.

This chain connects TRBV27 to TRBJ1-5; D is perhaps TRBD1 (5 bases). This CDR3 region has 15 residues. Germline CDR1 is MNHEY and CDR2 is SMNVEV (reference sequence). Trimming took 5 bases from V and 7 from J, leaving 18 bases between them. The CDR3: CASSPAGGWIQPQHF. CDR3 in DNA: TGTGCCAGCAGTCCAGCGGGGGGTTGGATCCAGCCCCAGCATTTT.

The genes are TRBV29-1 and TRBJ2-5, with D perhaps TRBD1 (6 bases). The CDR3 consists of 10 residues. The germline gives CDR1 SQVTM, CDR2 ANQGSEA. CDR3 loop: CKVQGETQYF. The CDR3 nucleotides are TGCAAGGTGCAGGGGGAGACCCAGTACTTC.

On this clone itself: A much larger clone lies one base from this, so it may be a read error. The J gene is TRBJ2-7, the V gene TRBV6-5, with a possible D match to TRBD2 (6 bases). CDR3 length: 11 residues. V shed 8 bases and J shed 2 bases, with 7 bases lying between them. Germline CDR1 and CDR2: MNHEY and SVGAGI. The CDR3 sequence is CASGRTYEQYF. Here the CDR3 DNA reads TGTGCCAGCGGGAGGACCTACGAGCAGTACTTC.

The rearrangement uses TRBV6-6 and TRBJ1-2; 7 bases agree with TRBD1. The CDR3 is 13 amino acids. Unmatched junction bases numbered 1, after V lost 6 bases and J lost 0 bases. Looked up from germline, CDR1 is MNHNY and CDR2 is SVGAGI (reference sequence). CDR3 sequence (DNA): TGTGCCAGCAGAACAGGGGCTAACTATGGCTACACCTTC. The encoded protein is CASRTGANYGYTF.

The chain couples TRBV9 to TRBJ2-2, with 7 bases that match TRBD1. With 5 bases clipped from V and 3 bases from J, the junction kept 1 base outside the gene matches. Germline V gene sequence: CDR1 SGDLS, CDR2 YYNGEE. CDR3 length: 13 residues. The CDR3: CASSDRDTGELFF. CDR3 in DNA: TGTGCCAGCAGTGACAGGGACACCGGGGAGCTGTTTTTT.

V usage is TRBV27 and J usage is TRBJ2-1; 10 bases line up with TRBD2. This CDR3 has 17 residues. The V gene end was trimmed by 1 base and the J gene end by 8 bases; junction bases not matched to a gene: 11. Germline V gene data show CDR1 as MNHEY and CDR2 as SMNVEV (reference sequence). The CDR3 protein is CASSLWAGTSESHEQFF. CDR3 bases: TGTGCCAGCAGTTTATGGGCCGGGACTAGCGAATCCCATGAGCAGTTCTTC.

J is TRBJ1-1 and V is TRBV4-3; D is ambiguous. Deletions cut 0 bases from V and 1 base from J, with 6 bases between. The CDR3 extends over 14 amino acids. Germline V CDR1 and CDR2: LGHNA, YSLEER. CDR3 DNA sequence: TGCGCCAGCAGCCAAGAGGGAGGGAACACTGAAGCTTTCTTT. It specifies CASSQEGGNTEAFF.

This chain links TRBV18 with TRBJ2-5; 9 nucleotides align to TRBD1. Germline CDR1 reads KGHSH; CDR2 reads LQKENI. The CDR3 extends over 14 amino acids. V was clipped by 1 base and J by 5 bases; unmatched bases: 2. CDR3 loop: CASSPLDRGETQYF. The CDR3 nucleotides read TGTGCCAGCTCACCACTGGACAGGGGTGAGACCCAGTACTTC. The variable domain in full, with the rest retrieved from reference TRBV18 and TRBJ2-5, is NAGVMQNPRHLVRRRGQEARLRCSPMKGHSHVYWYRQLPEEGLKFMVYLQKENIIDESGMPKERFSAEFPKEGPSILRIQQVVRGDSAAYFCASSPLDRGETQYFGPGTRLLVL.

V and J are TRBV4-1 and TRBJ1-5, with 7 bases aligning to TRBD1. V lost 2 bases, J lost 3 bases, and 7 bases stayed unmatched. This CDR3 comprises 16 residues. In germline, CDR1 is MGHRA, CDR2 YSYEKL. Written as DNA, the CDR3 is TGCGCCAGCAGCCAATTGACAGGGACCTTCAATCAGCCCCAGCATTTT. Amino acid sequence: CASSQLTGTFNQPQHF.

This chain joins TRBV7-3 and TRBJ1-1; D possibly corresponds to TRBD1 (5 bases). This CDR3 is built from 15 residues. Trimming took off 6 bases at V and 3 bases at J, with 17 bases between the two ends. Germline V gives CDR1 SGHTA, CDR2 FQGTGA. The CDR3 region is CASRPRVVAHTEAFF. The CDR3 nucleotides read TGTGCCAGCAGACCCAGGGTTGTGGCGCACACTGAAGCTTTCTTT. The whole variable domain, remainder taken from reference TRBV7-3 and TRBJ1-1, is GAGVSQTPSNKVTEKGKYVELRCDPISGHTALYWYRQSLGQGPEFLIYFQGTGAADDSGLPNDRFFAVRPEGSVSTLKIQRTERGDSAVYLCASRPRVVAHTEAFFGQGTRLTVV.

The rearrangement links TRBV5-6 to TRBJ1-2, with TRBD1 matching 8 bases. V lost 3 bases to trimming and J lost 3 bases; unmatched junction nucleotides: 7. The CDR3 runs to 15 residues. Germline assignment: CDR1 SGHDT and CDR2 YYEEEE. This chain's CDR3 is CASSSGGAGDYGYTF. In nucleotides, the CDR3 is TGTGCCAGCAGCTCAGGGGGCGCTGGGGACTATGGCTACACCTTC.